Following are 7 T cell receptor beta chains from one sample sequenced in a study of blood T cell repertoires in COVID-19. The table came from immunoSEQ multiplex PCR; TCRdb's copy has only in-frame clones and leaves some out. The sample includes hundreds of thousands of clones, approximately 85% seen only once; the top ten take more than 10%. Sequenced sample: peripheral blood. These receptors were taken from a human donor in a cohort sampled during active COVID-19.

This clone was counted once. The chain joins TRBV4-1 to TRBJ1-2; the D is unclear. Per the germline V gene, CDR1 is MGHRA and CDR2 is YSYEKL. Deletions cut 4 bases from V and 1 base from J, with 10 bases between. The CDR3 contains 14 residues. CDR3 nucleotides: TGCGCCAGCAGCCTCCTTTTAGTTAACTATGGCTACACCTTC. This encodes CASSLLLVNYGYTF.

The rearrangement links TRBV5-1 to TRBJ2-5; TRBD2 matches 13 bases. The V gene end was trimmed by 1 base and the J gene end by 1 base; junction bases not matched to a gene: 4. CDR3 length: 17 residues. Germline assignment: CDR1 SGHRS and CDR2 YFSETQ. CDR3 bases: TGCGCCAGCAGCTTGAGACTAGCGGGAGGAACCCAAGAGACCCAGTACTTC. Its protein product is CASSLRLAGGTQETQYF.

CDR3 residues: CASSQGVAGDRKTQYF. CDR3 nucleotide sequence: TGCGCCAGCAGCCAAGGGGTAGCGGGAGATAGGAAGACCCAGTACTTC. The gene calls are TRBV4-1 and TRBJ2-5; 9 bases align to TRBD2. The CDR3 is 16 residues long. The germline CDR1 and CDR2 sequences are MGHRA and YSYEKL. V was clipped by 1 base and J by 6 bases; unmatched bases: 9.

This chain uses TRBV6-5 with TRBJ1-3; no definite D call. Between the trimmed V and J ends, which lost 3 bases and 1 base, there was a span of 7 bases. The CDR3 length is 14 residues. Germline lookup yields CDR1 MNHEY and CDR2 SVGAGI. CDR3 nucleotides: TGTGCCAGCAGTTATAGTAGATCTGGAAACACCATATATTTT. Translating it yields CASSYSRSGNTIYF.

The gene calls are TRBV25-1 and TRBJ2-3; 9 nucleotides agree with TRBD2. The CDR3 loop spans 17 amino acids. Trimming at V came to 3 bases and at J to 7 bases, leaving 14 bases not matched to a gene. CDR1 is MGHDK and CDR2 is SYGVNS in the germline V gene. The CDR3 region has the DNA TGTGCCAGCAGTGAGGGACTAAGCGGGAGGCACGGGAATACGCAGTATTTT. It codes for CASSEGLSGRHGNTQYF.

The sample holds a few counts of this clone. This rearrangement joins TRBV7-2 to TRBJ2-1, with D possibly TRBD2 on 5 matching bases. Germline V CDR1 and CDR2: SGHTA, FQGNSA. This CDR3 is built from 14 residues. Trimming left V 4 bases short and J 15 bases short, with 22 bases between. CDR3 DNA sequence: TGTGCCAGCAGCTCCTCCACCCTAACCCTCGAGGGGTTCTTC. Translation gives CASSSSTLTLEGFF.

The V and J genes are TRBV5-6 and TRBJ1-2; D ambiguous. V gave up 1 base and J gave up 2 bases, with 9 bases separating them. The V gene's germline CDR1 is SGHDT and CDR2 YYEEEE. This CDR3 region has 14 residues. CDR3 nucleotides: TGTGCCAGCAGCTTGTTTCGGGAGAACTATGGCTACACCTTC. Translated, it gives CASSLFRENYGYTF.